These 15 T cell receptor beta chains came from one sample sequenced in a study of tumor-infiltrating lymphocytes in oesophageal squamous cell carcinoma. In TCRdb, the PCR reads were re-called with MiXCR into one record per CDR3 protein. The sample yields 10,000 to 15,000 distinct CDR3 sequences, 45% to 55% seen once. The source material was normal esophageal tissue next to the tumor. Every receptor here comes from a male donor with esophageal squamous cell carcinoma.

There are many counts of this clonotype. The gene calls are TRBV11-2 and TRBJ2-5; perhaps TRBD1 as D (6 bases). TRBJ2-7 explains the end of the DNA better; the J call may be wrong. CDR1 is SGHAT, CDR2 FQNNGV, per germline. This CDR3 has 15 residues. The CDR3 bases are TGTGCCAGCAGCTTAGTACAGGGTAAAGGGTACGAGCAGTACTTC. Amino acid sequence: CASSLVQGKGYEQYF.

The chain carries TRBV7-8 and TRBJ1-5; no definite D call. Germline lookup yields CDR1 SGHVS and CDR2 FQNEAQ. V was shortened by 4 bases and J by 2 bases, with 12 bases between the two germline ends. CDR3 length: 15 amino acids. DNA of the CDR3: TGTGCCAGCAGCTCCGAATCGAGGGGCAATCAGCCCCAGCATTTT. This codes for CASSSESRGNQPQHF.

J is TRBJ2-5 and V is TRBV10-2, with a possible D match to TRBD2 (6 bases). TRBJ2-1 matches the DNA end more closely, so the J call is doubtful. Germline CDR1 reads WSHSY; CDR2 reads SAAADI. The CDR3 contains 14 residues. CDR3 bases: TGCGCCAGCGCGTTCGGGAGCTCCTACAATGAGCAGTTCTTC. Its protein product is CASAFGSSYNEQFF.

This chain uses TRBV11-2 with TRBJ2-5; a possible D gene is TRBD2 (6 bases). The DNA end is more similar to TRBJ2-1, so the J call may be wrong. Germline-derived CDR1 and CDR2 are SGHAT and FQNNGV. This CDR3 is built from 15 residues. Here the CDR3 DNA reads TGTGCCAGCAGCTTAGTTCCTAGCGTCTACAATGAGCAGTTCTTC. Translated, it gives CASSLVPSVYNEQFF.

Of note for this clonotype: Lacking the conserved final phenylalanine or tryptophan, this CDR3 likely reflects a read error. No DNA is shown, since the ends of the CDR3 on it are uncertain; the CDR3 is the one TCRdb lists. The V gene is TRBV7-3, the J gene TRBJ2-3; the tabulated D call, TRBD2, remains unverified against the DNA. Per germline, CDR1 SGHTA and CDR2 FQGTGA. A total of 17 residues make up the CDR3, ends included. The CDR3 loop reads CASSPVASAYNEQYFGP.

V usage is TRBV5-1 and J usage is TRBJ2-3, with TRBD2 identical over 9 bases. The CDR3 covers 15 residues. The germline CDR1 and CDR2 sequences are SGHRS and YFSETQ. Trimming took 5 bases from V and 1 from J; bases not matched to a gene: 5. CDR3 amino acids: CASRIAGVRTDTQYF. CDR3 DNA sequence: TGCGCCAGCAGAATAGCGGGAGTGCGCACAGATACGCAGTATTTT.

CDR3 coding DNA: TGTGCCAGCAGCGGGGGGAGGAATCAGCCCCAGCATTTT. This encodes CASSGGRNQPQHF. The chain has TRBV9 and TRBJ1-5; tentative D call: TRBD1 (5 bases). This CDR3 contains 13 residues. The germline gives CDR1 SGDLS, CDR2 YYNGEE. The V end lost 3 bases, the J end lost 4 bases, and 8 bases lay between the germline ends.

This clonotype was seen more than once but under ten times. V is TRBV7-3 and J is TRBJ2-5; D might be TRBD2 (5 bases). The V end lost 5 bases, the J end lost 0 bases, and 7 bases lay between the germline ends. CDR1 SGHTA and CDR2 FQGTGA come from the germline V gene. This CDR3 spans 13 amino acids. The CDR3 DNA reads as TGTGCCAGCAGCAGGGAGTACCAAGAGACCCAGTACTTC. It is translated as CASSREYQETQYF. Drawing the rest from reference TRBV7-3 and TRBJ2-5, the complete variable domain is GAGVSQTPSNKVTEKGKYVELRCDPISGHTALYWYRQSLGQGPEFLIYFQGTGAADDSGLPNDRFFAVRPEGSVSTLKIQRTERGDSAVYLCASSREYQETQYFGPGTRLLVL.

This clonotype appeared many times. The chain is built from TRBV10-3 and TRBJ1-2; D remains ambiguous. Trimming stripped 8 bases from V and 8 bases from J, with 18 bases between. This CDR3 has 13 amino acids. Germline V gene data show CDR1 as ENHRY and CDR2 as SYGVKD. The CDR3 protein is CAIRSGDAIGYTF. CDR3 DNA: TGTGCCATCCGGAGCGGTGATGCTATAGGCTACACCTTC.

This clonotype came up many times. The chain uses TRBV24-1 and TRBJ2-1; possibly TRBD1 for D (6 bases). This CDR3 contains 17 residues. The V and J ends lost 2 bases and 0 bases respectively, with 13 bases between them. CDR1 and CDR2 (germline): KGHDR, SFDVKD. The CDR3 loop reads CATSDSGQRYSYNEQFF. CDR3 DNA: TGTGCCACCAGTGATTCCGGACAGCGCTACTCCTACAATGAGCAGTTCTTC.

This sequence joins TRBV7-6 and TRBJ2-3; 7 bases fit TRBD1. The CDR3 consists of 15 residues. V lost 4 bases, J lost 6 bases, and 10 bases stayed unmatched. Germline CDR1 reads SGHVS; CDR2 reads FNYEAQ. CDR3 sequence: CASSSTGNPMDTQYF. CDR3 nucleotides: TGTGCCAGCAGCTCGACAGGGAACCCAATGGATACGCAGTATTTT. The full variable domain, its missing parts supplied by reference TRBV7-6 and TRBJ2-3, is GAGVSQSPRYKVTKRGQDVALRCDPISGHVSLYWYRQALGQGPEFLTYFNYEAQQDKSGLPNDRFSAERPEGSISTLTIQRTEQRDSAMYRCASSSTGNPMDTQYFGPGTRLTVL.

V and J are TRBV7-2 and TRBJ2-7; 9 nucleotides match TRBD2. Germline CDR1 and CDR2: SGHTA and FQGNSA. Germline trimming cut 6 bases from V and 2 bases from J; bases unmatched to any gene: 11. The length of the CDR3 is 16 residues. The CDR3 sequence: CASSFAGTSIAYEQYF. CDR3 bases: TGTGCCAGCAGTTTCGCCGGGACTAGCATCGCCTACGAGCAGTACTTC.

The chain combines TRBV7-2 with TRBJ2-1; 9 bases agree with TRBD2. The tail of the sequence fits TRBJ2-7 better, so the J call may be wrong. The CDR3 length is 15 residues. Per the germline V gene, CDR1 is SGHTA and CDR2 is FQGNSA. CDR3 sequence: CASSPRASGIYEQYF. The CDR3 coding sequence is TGTGCCAGCAGCCCTCGCGCTAGCGGGATATACGAGCAGTACTTC.

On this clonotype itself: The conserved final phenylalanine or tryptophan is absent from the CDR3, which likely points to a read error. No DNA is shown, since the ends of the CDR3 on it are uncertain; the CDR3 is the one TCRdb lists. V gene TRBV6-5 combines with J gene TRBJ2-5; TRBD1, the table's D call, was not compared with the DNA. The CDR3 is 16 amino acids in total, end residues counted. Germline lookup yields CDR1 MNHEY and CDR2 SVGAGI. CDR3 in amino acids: CASSTSGGSQPQHFGD.

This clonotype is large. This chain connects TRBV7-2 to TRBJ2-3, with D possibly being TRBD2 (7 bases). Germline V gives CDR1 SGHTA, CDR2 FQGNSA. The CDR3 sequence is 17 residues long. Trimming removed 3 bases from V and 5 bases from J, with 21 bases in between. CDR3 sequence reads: CASSFHAGAFRLDTQYF. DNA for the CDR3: TGTGCCAGCAGCTTTCATGCGGGGGCCTTTCGATTAGATACGCAGTATTTT.